Following are 27 T cell receptor beta chains from one sample sequenced in a study of prognosis after radiotherapy for stage I lung cancer. Starting from genomic DNA, TCR beta CDR3 was amplified through two-round multiplex PCR. Primers specific to each TRBV and TRBJ gene drove first-round PCR. Each CDR3 protein gets one entry after TCRdb re-called the multiplex PCR reads with MiXCR. Of about 12,000 distinct CDR3 sequences in the sample, 45% to 60% were seen once. The material sequenced was PBMCs, taken before or after stereotactic body radiation therapy (not recorded which). The receptors come from a donor aged 50 or older with non-small cell lung cancer.

The chain recombines TRBV6-1 with TRBJ2-2; D gene uncertain. The V gene's germline CDR1 is MNHNS and CDR2 SASEGT. V shed 4 bases and J shed 3 bases, with 18 bases lying between them. This CDR3 has 17 amino acids. The CDR3 region has the DNA TGTGCCAGCAGTGTCCCCAACCTAGTGGTGGACACCGGGGAGCTGTTTTTT. This sequence encodes CASSVPNLVVDTGELFF.

J is TRBJ2-7 and V is TRBV11-3; 8 nucleotides match TRBD2. The CDR3 extends over 11 amino acids. Germline trimming cut 4 bases from V and 7 bases from J; bases unmatched to any gene: 0. CDR1 is SGHNT, CDR2 YENEEA, per germline. Here the CDR3 DNA reads TGTGCCAGCAGCTCGGGGGGGGAGCAGTACTTC. Translating it yields CASSSGGEQYF. The full variable domain, with the rest looked up from reference TRBV11-3 and TRBJ2-7, is EAGVVQSPRYKIIEKKQPVAFWCNPISGHNTLYWYLQNLGQGPELLIRYENEEAVDDSQLPKDRFSAERLKGVDSTLKIQPAELGDSAVYLCASSSGGEQYFGPGTRLTVT.

This sequence joins TRBV2 and TRBJ2-1; no clear D. CDR1 is SNHLY and CDR2 is FYNNEI in the germline V gene. The V end lost 1 base, the J end lost 5 bases, and 6 bases lay between the germline ends. The CDR3 runs to 13 residues. CDR3 residues: CASSEGGHNEQFF. CDR3 nucleotide sequence: TGTGCCAGCAGTGAAGGAGGCCACAATGAGCAGTTCTTC.

This clonotype was recorded at least ten times. V is TRBV5-5 and J is TRBJ1-1, with TRBD1 as a possible D gene (6 bases). The V gene lost 6 bases and the J gene lost 2 bases, with 14 bases spanning the gap. CDR3 size: 14 residues. Germline CDR1 is SGHKS and CDR2 is YYEKEE (reference sequence). This CDR3 reads CASTPDRPNTEAFF. Written as DNA, the CDR3 is TGTGCCAGCACCCCAGACAGGCCTAACACTGAAGCTTTCTTT.

About this clonotype: Mismatch with germline at one junction end may stem from a read error. The chain combines TRBV7-9 with TRBJ2-3; D gene ambiguous. CDR3 length: 14 amino acids. Germline V CDR1 and CDR2: SEHNR, FQNEAQ (reference sequence). In DNA form, the CDR3 reads TGTGCCAGCAGCTTAGATTGGATCACAGATACGCAGTACTTT. Amino acids: CASSLDWITDTQYF. Based on the CDR3 plus reference TRBV7-9 and TRBJ2-3, the full variable domain is DTGVSQNPRHKITKRGQNVTFRCDPISEHNRLYWYRQTLGQGPEFLTYFQNEAQLEKSRLLSDRFSAERPKGSFSTLEIQRTEQGDSAMYLCASSLDWITDTQYFGPGTRLTVL.

The V gene is TRBV7-2, the J gene TRBJ2-7; weak D call: TRBD2 (5 bases). Germline CDR1 reads SGHTA; CDR2 reads FQGNSA. V lost 3 bases to trimming and J lost 3 bases, with 9 bases between them. CDR3 size: 13 residues. CDR3 coding DNA: TGTGCCAGCAGCTTGCAGAGGGACTACGAGCAGTACTTC. Translation gives CASSLQRDYEQYF.

This clonotype was detected many times. This chain connects TRBV3-1 to TRBJ1-4; no definite D call. The germline gives CDR1 LGHDT, CDR2 YNNKEL (reference sequence). V lost 5 bases, J lost 7 bases, and 17 bases lay in between. There are 15 residues in the CDR3. CDR3 nucleotide sequence: TGTGCCAGCAGCTCAACCCAGGATGGGGTTGAAAAACTGTTTTTT. This encodes CASSSTQDGVEKLFF.

With regard to this clonotype: A clone one base away is much larger, so this may be a read error. Because it lacks the conserved phenylalanine or tryptophan at the end, this CDR3 is likely a read error. The rearrangement joins TRBV10-3 to TRBJ1-2; D unclear. Trimming pared 5 bases from V and 8 bases from J, leaving 12 bases between. The CDR3 is 12 amino acids. Germline CDR1 is ENHRY and CDR2 is SYGVKD. Here the CDR3 reads CAISTEGRGYTL. CDR3 DNA sequence: TGTGCCATCAGTACCGAGGGCCGGGGCTACACCCTC.

At least ten counts were recorded for this clonotype. V gene TRBV27 combines with J gene TRBJ2-1; 8 nucleotides match TRBD1. There are 17 residues in the CDR3. Trimming took 4 bases from V and 4 from J; bases not matched to a gene: 12. The germline V gene has CDR1 MNHEY and CDR2 SMNVEV (reference sequence). CDR3 region: CASSYPQGAGIYNEQFF. Here the CDR3 DNA reads TGTGCCAGCAGTTACCCTCAGGGGGCAGGGATATACAATGAGCAGTTCTTC.

This chain uses TRBV3-1 with TRBJ1-2; D gene unclear. The V end lost 1 base, the J end lost 8 bases, and 11 bases lay between the germline ends. This CDR3 has 13 amino acids. The germline V gene has CDR1 LGHDT and CDR2 YNNKEL (reference sequence). The CDR3 protein is CASSQVKGRGYTF. The CDR3, as DNA: TGTGCCAGCAGCCAAGTTAAGGGCCGAGGCTACACCTTC.

This clonotype is medium-sized. This chain joins TRBV19 and TRBJ2-1; D call uncertain. The V and J ends lost 3 bases and 7 bases respectively, with 10 bases between them. Per germline, CDR1 LNHDA and CDR2 SQIVND (reference sequence). This CDR3 region has 13 residues. The CDR3, as DNA: TGTGCCAGTAGTATTTTTGGTAAAAATGAGCAGTTCTTC. This sequence encodes CASSIFGKNEQFF.

This chain links TRBV20-1 with TRBJ1-2; D is ambiguous. The CDR3 length is 13 residues. Trimming removed 3 bases at V and 6 bases at J, with 14 bases between. From germline, CDR1 is DFQATT and CDR2 SNEGSKA (reference sequence). The CDR3 sequence is CSARVTVLDGYTF. As DNA, the CDR3 is TGCAGTGCTAGGGTGACGGTGCTTGATGGCTACACCTTC.

Within the sample, this clonotype is medium-sized. The chain has TRBV15 and TRBJ2-2, with D possibly TRBD2 on 6 matching bases. In germline, CDR1 is LNHNV, CDR2 YYDKDF (reference sequence). Trimming pared 0 bases from V and 6 bases from J, leaving 17 bases between. The CDR3 is 17 amino acids. In nucleotides, the CDR3 is TGTGCCACCAGCAGAGATCTAGCGAGAGCGAGATCCGGGGAGCTGTTTTTT. Amino acids: CATSRDLARARSGELFF.

This clonotype was observed at least ten times. This may come from a read error, since a much larger clone is one base off. The gene calls are TRBV6-2 or TRBV6-3 and TRBJ1-1, with TRBD1 as a possible D gene (5 bases). This CDR3 comprises 15 residues. Germline values: CDR1 MNHEY, CDR2 SVGEGT. CDR3 loop: CVSTPPGRTTTEAFF. In DNA, the CDR3 is TGTGTCAGCACCCCACCGGGACGGACCACGACTGAAGCTTTCTTT.

This clonotype is deemed medium-sized. This chain connects TRBV28 to TRBJ2-7; D may be TRBD1 or TRBD2 (5 bases each). The CDR3 is 14 residues long. V was clipped by 4 bases and J by 7 bases, with 17 bases between them. The germline CDR1 and CDR2 sequences are MDHEN and SYDVKM. The DNA for the CDR3 is TGTGCCAGCAGTTCCCCCCTGGTATGGGGGGAGCAGTACTTC. Encoded protein: CASSSPLVWGEQYF.

In its sample, this clonotype ranks as medium-sized. The chain carries TRBV28 and TRBJ2-2; 10 nucleotides agree with TRBD2. The CDR3 sequence is 18 residues long. The germline CDR1 and CDR2 sequences are MDHEN and SYDVKM. The V and J ends lost 1 base and 0 bases, in that order; junction bases with no gene match: 5. CDR3 sequence (DNA): TGTGCCAGCAGTTTATTGGAACTAGCGGGGACGAACACCGGGGAGCTGTTTTTT. Translating it yields CASSLLELAGTNTGELFF.

Within the sample, this clonotype is medium-sized (0.01 to 0.1%). V and J are TRBV3-1 and TRBJ2-2; D gene unclear. CDR3 length: 13 residues. Trimming pared 1 base from V and 5 bases from J, leaving 5 bases between. Germline V CDR1 and CDR2: LGHDT, YNNKEL (reference sequence). Here the CDR3 reads CASSQGWTGELFF. The DNA for the CDR3 is TGTGCCAGCAGCCAAGGGTGGACCGGGGAGCTGTTTTTT.

By proportion, this clonotype is medium-sized. The rearrangement joins TRBV20-1 to TRBJ1-2; D is perhaps TRBD1 (6 bases). In germline, CDR1 is DFQATT, CDR2 SNEGSKA (reference sequence). The CDR3 contains 12 residues. V was cut by 2 bases and J by 6 bases, with 10 bases left in between. The CDR3 here is CSARSGEDGYTF. The CDR3 DNA reads TGCAGTGCTAGATCAGGGGAGGATGGCTACACCTTC.

CDR3 region: CASSSFRDRAGEQYF. The DNA for the CDR3 is TGTGCCAGCAGTTCGTTCCGGGACAGGGCCGGCGAGCAGTACTTC. The V and J genes are TRBV12-3 or TRBV12-4 and TRBJ2-7; 9 nucleotides align to TRBD1. Unmatched junction bases numbered 10, after V lost 4 bases and J lost 6 bases. The CDR3 is 15 residues long.

In nucleotides, the CDR3 is TGTGCCAGCAGCCGCGGACTAGCGGGCGTATACAATGAGCAGTTCTTC. Protein product: CASSRGLAGVYNEQFF. This chain joins TRBV11-2 and TRBJ2-1; 11 nucleotides match TRBD2. CDR3 length equals 16 residues. The germline CDR1 and CDR2 sequences are SGHAT and FQNNGV. After removal of 5 bases from V and 4 bases from J, the junction contained 7 bases not matched to a gene.

This chain connects TRBV6-9 to TRBJ2-1; 11 nucleotides align to TRBD1. After removal of 4 bases from V and 1 base from J, the junction contained 9 bases not matched to a gene. The CDR3 runs to 18 residues. Germline loops: CDR1 MNHGY, CDR2 SVAAGI. The CDR3 DNA sequence: TGTGCCAGCAGTTCCACCCGGACAGGGGGCCTTTCCTACAATGAGCAGTTCTTC. Its translation is CASSSTRTGGLSYNEQFF.

Notes on this clonotype: At one end, the junction sequence differs from germline, possibly due to a read error. The chain recombines TRBV6-5 with TRBJ1-5; unclear D gene. The length of the CDR3 is 16 residues. In germline, CDR1 is MNHEY, CDR2 SVGAGI. CDR3 protein: CASIYHGLERSQPQHF. CDR3 nucleotides: TGTGCCAGCATTTACCATGGTCTGGAACGCAGTCAGCCCCAGCATTTT.

About this clonotype itself: Only one base separates this from a far larger clonotype, so it likely reflects a read error. The rearrangement uses TRBV7-3 and TRBJ2-7; 10 bases align to TRBD2. CDR1 is SGHTA and CDR2 is FQGTGA in the germline V gene. After removal of 11 bases from V and 10 bases from J, the junction contained 14 bases not matched to a gene. The CDR3 has 13 amino acids. The CDR3, as DNA: TGTGCCTTCCTGGGACTAGCGAGTGGAGATCAGTACTTC. This sequence encodes CAFLGLASGDQYF.

With respect to this clonotype: A much bigger clone sits one base away, suggesting this may be a read error. The chain employs TRBV7-9 and TRBJ2-5; D gene ambiguous. V dropped 5 bases and J dropped 5 bases, with 21 bases sitting between them. Germline CDR1 reads SEHNR; CDR2 reads FQNEAQ (reference sequence). This CDR3 region has 16 residues. The CDR3 region is CASSLASGAVGETQYF. DNA of the CDR3: TGTGCCAGCAGCCTCGCCAGTGGTGCAGTGGGGGAGACCCAGTACTTC.

By sample share, this clonotype is medium-sized. This chain links TRBV19 with TRBJ2-1; TRBD2 is a possible D gene (5 bases). The CDR3 sequence is 15 residues long. Germline CDR1 reads LNHDA; CDR2 reads SQIVND (reference sequence). V was shortened by 0 bases and J by 4 bases, with 10 bases between the two germline ends. In nucleotides, the CDR3 is TGTGCCAGTAGTATAGACGGGAATTTGTACAATGAGCAGTTCTTC. Protein: CASSIDGNLYNEQFF.

This clonotype ranks as medium-sized (0.01 to 0.1%). Mismatch with germline at one junction end may stem from a read error. J is TRBJ2-3 and V is TRBV5-1; D is ambiguous. The CDR3 spans 15 residues. The germline V gene has CDR1 SGHRS and CDR2 YFSETQ. The CDR3 bases are TGTGCCAGCAGCTTGGCCGATACTAGCACAGATACGCAGTATTTT. Its protein product is CASSLADTSTDTQYF. The variable domain in full, with the rest retrieved from reference TRBV5-1 and TRBJ2-3, is KAGVTQTPRYLIKTRGQQVTLSCSPISGHRSVSWYQQTPGQGLQFLFEYFSETQRNKGNFPGRFSGRQFSNSRSEMNVSTLELGDSALYLCASSLADTSTDTQYFGPGTRLTVL.

The gene calls are TRBV6-1 and TRBJ1-5, with a weak D call TRBD1 (5 bases). The CDR3 contains 17 residues. Trimming pared 3 bases from V and 1 base from J, leaving 16 bases between. Germline V gene data show CDR1 as MNHNS and CDR2 as SASEGT. CDR3 in DNA: TGTGCCAGCAGTGATCCTACAGGCCACATGAGCAATCAGCCCCAGCATTTT. It encodes CASSDPTGHMSNQPQHF.